These 27 T cell receptor beta chains were sequenced from one sample in a study of CD8+ T cells in alopecia areata. Stated treatment: oral pan-JAK inhibitor, 5-10 mg twice daily. RNA, once extracted, was reverse transcribed into cDNA for use as the sequencing template. TCRdb's copy holds only in-frame clones and misses some; the assay was immunoSEQ multiplex PCR. The table lists 90,000 to 100,000 clones, under 70% of them singletons, with around 15% in the top ten. The sequences come from CD8+ T cells sorted from blood, collected at week 4, from a patient treated with tofacitinib. The receptors were sampled from a human donor with alopecia areata.

The chain carries TRBV25-1 and TRBJ2-1, with D tentatively TRBD1 (6 bases). This CDR3 is 14 amino acids long. V was pared by 5 bases and J by 4 bases, with 12 bases between. The germline V gene has CDR1 MGHDK and CDR2 SYGVNS. The CDR3 reads CASSSPDRYNEQFF. DNA of the CDR3: TGTGCCAGCAGTTCTCCGGACAGATACAATGAGCAGTTCTTC.

The chain joins TRBV27 to TRBJ2-1, with 8 bases identical to TRBD1. The CDR3 length is 11 residues. Looked up from germline, CDR1 is MNHEY and CDR2 is SMNVEV (reference sequence). Unmatched junction bases numbered 7, after V lost 6 bases and J lost 15 bases. CDR3 sequence reads: CASSRGQVSFF. The DNA for the CDR3 is TGTGCCAGCAGCCGGGGACAGGTCTCGTTCTTC.

The chain carries TRBV6-5 and TRBJ2-7, with D possibly TRBD2 on 5 matching bases. The CDR3 has 14 amino acids. With 2 bases removed from V and 2 bases from J, the gap between germline ends came to 10 bases. Germline lookup yields CDR1 MNHEY and CDR2 SVGAGI. The CDR3 loop is CASSYDARAYEQYF. The CDR3 DNA sequence: TGTGCCAGCAGTTACGATGCGAGGGCCTACGAGCAGTACTTC.

This rearrangement joins TRBV4-1 to TRBJ2-7; D not certain. CDR3 length: 15 residues. Germline assignment: CDR1 MGHRA and CDR2 YSYEKL. The germline V and J ends were trimmed by 0 bases and 0 bases, with 9 bases remaining between them. The chain's CDR3 is CASSQDLDSSYEQYF. The CDR3 coding sequence is TGCGCCAGCAGCCAAGATCTCGACTCCTCCTACGAGCAGTACTTC.

The chain combines TRBV7-2 with TRBJ2-5; weak D call: TRBD2 (7 bases). The CDR3 has 15 residues. Looked up from germline, CDR1 is SGHTA and CDR2 is FQGNSA. With 4 bases removed from V and 2 bases from J, the gap between germline ends came to 14 bases. CDR3 amino acids: CASSSRGGRQETQYF. The CDR3 nucleotides read TGTGCCAGCAGCTCTAGGGGGGGCAGACAAGAGACCCAGTACTTC. The full variable domain, in which reference TRBV7-2 and TRBJ2-5 provide the parts outside the CDR3, is GAGVSQSPSNKVTEKGKDVELRCDPISGHTALYWYRQSLGQGLEFLIYFQGNSAPDKSGLPSDRFSAERTGGSVSTLTIQRTQQEDSAVYLCASSSRGGRQETQYFGPGTRLLVL.

V gene TRBV27 combines with J gene TRBJ2-7; no reliable D call. The CDR3 loop spans 11 amino acids. The germline V gene encodes CDR1 MNHEY and CDR2 SMNVEV (reference sequence). Trimming shortened V by 7 bases and J by 3 bases, and 7 bases separated the two germline ends. CDR3 amino acids: CASNDGYEQYF. CDR3 nucleotide sequence: TGTGCCAGCAACGATGGCTACGAGCAGTACTTC.

V and J are TRBV29-1 and TRBJ2-7; 14 positions agree with TRBD2. Germline CDR1 is SQVTM and CDR2 is ANQGSEA. With V trimmed by 6 bases and J by 5 bases, 6 bases remained unmatched. This CDR3 comprises 14 residues. CDR3 DNA: TGCAGCGTACCCGGGACTAGCGGGAGCCACGAGCAGTACTTC. It specifies CSVPGTSGSHEQYF.

The chain employs TRBV27 and TRBJ2-3; weak D call: TRBD2 (5 bases). Germline V CDR1 and CDR2: MNHEY, SMNVEV (reference sequence). Trimming removed 5 bases from V and 1 base from J, with 13 bases in between. The CDR3 has 15 residues. In nucleotides, the CDR3 is TGTGCCAGCAGTCTAAACGGGCGGGGCACAGATACGCAGTATTTT. This encodes CASSLNGRGTDTQYF.

CDR3 sequence (DNA): TGTGCCAGTACCGACAGGGGAGCCTACACCTTC. Encoded protein: CASTDRGAYTF. V gene TRBV19 combines with J gene TRBJ1-2; 8 bases match TRBD1. CDR1 is LNHDA, CDR2 SQIVND, per germline (reference sequence). The CDR3 has 11 residues. With 7 bases clipped from V and 10 bases from J, the junction kept 5 bases outside the gene matches. The whole variable domain, filled in from reference TRBV19 and TRBJ1-2, reads DGGITQSPKYLFRKEGQNVTLSCEQNLNHDAMYWYRQDPGQGLRLIYYSQIVNDFQKGDIAEGYSVSREKKESFPLTVTSAQKNPTAFYLCASTDRGAYTFGSGTRLTVV.

This chain links TRBV9 with TRBJ2-6, with TRBD1 as a possible D gene (6 bases). There are 15 residues in the CDR3. Germline V lookup: CDR1 SGDLS, CDR2 YYNGEE. V was shortened by 4 bases and J by 0 bases, with 8 bases between the two germline ends. CDR3 sequence reads: CASSTGSSGANVLTF. In nucleotides, the CDR3 is TGTGCCAGCAGCACAGGGAGCTCTGGGGCCAACGTCCTGACTTTC.

J is TRBJ2-1 and V is TRBV5-6, with D possibly TRBD1 on 5 matching bases. CDR3 length: 15 amino acids. Between the trimmed V and J ends, which lost 4 bases and 3 bases, there was a span of 14 bases. Germline CDR1 is SGHDT and CDR2 is YYEEEE. CDR3 DNA: TGTGCCAGCAGCCTTGGACAAGAGAGCTACAATGAGCAGTTCTTC. This encodes CASSLGQESYNEQFF.

This clone was counted a few times. The chain recombines TRBV7-9 with TRBJ2-3; the match to TRBD2 covers 16 bases. Per the germline V gene, CDR1 is SEHNR and CDR2 is FQNEAQ (reference sequence). The V gene end was trimmed by 6 bases and the J gene end by 3 bases; junction bases not matched to a gene: 9. CDR3 size: 18 residues. The CDR3 DNA reads as TGTGCCAGCAGAACCCTGGGACTAGCGGGGGGGCGGACAGATACGCAGTATTTT. As protein: CASRTLGLAGGRTDTQYF.

This rearrangement joins TRBV30 to TRBJ2-7; D ambiguous. The germline CDR1 and CDR2 sequences are GTSNPN and SVGIG (reference sequence). Deletions cut 3 bases from V and 5 bases from J, with 8 bases between. The CDR3 runs to 11 residues. This CDR3 is CAWSQSHEQYF. CDR3 bases: TGTGCCTGGAGCCAAAGCCACGAGCAGTACTTC.

This sequence joins TRBV15 and TRBJ2-1; TRBD1 might be the D (6 bases). The CDR3 contains 16 residues. CDR1 is LNHNV and CDR2 is YYDKDF in the germline V gene (reference sequence). With 3 bases removed from V and 2 bases from J, the gap between germline ends came to 14 bases. The CDR3 sequence: CATSSLTGYPYNEQFF. The CDR3 coding sequence is TGTGCCACCAGCAGTCTAACAGGGTACCCCTACAATGAGCAGTTCTTC.

V usage is TRBV29-1 and J usage is TRBJ1-2, with D unresolved. Trimming pared 3 bases from V and 5 bases from J, leaving 10 bases between. CDR1 SQVTM and CDR2 ANQGSEA come from the germline V gene. The CDR3 sequence is 12 residues long. The CDR3 bases are TGCAGCGTTGATGGGGAGAGGTATGGCTACACCTTC. This codes for CSVDGERYGYTF.

The chain links TRBV5-1 to TRBJ1-1; D possibly corresponds to TRBD1 (5 bases). V was shortened by 0 bases and J by 4 bases, with 10 bases between the two germline ends. Per the germline V gene, CDR1 is SGHRS and CDR2 is YFSETQ. This CDR3 has 14 residues. The CDR3 DNA reads as TGCGCCAGCAGCTTGGAACAGGACATCACTGAAGCTTTCTTT. Protein sequence: CASSLEQDITEAFF.

The table lists this clone with a few counts. The gene calls are TRBV4-3 and TRBJ2-3, with D unresolved. The germline CDR1 and CDR2 sequences are LGHNA and YSLEER. This CDR3 comprises 15 residues. V was clipped by 1 base and J by 0 bases, with 8 bases between them. The CDR3: CASSQVGSSTDTQYF. The CDR3 DNA sequence: TGCGCCAGCAGCCAAGTGGGGTCTAGCACAGATACGCAGTATTTT.

The chain has TRBV25-1 and TRBJ2-4, with 10 bases matching TRBD1. Trimming cost V 3 bases and J 6 bases; bases outside gene matches: 8. CDR3 size: 16 residues. Germline V gene sequence: CDR1 MGHDK, CDR2 SYGVNS. CDR3 region: CASSERAGQGINIQYF. The CDR3 DNA reads TGTGCCAGCAGTGAGAGAGCGGGACAGGGGATAAACATTCAGTACTTC.

The chain combines TRBV29-1 with TRBJ2-1; 9 bases line up with TRBD2. This CDR3 is 16 amino acids long. CDR1 is SQVTM, CDR2 ANQGSEA, per germline. After removal of 4 bases from V and 0 bases from J, the junction contained 7 bases not matched to a gene. CDR3 sequence: CSVGLAGRLSYNEQFF. The CDR3 DNA follows: TGCAGCGTTGGCCTAGCGGGACGCCTCTCCTACAATGAGCAGTTCTTC.

V and J are TRBV4-1 and TRBJ2-2, with 9 bases lining up with TRBD1. The J segment lost 7 bases and the V segment lost 10 bases, leaving 10 bases of the junction unmatched. Germline CDR1 is MGHRA and CDR2 is YSYEKL. CDR3 length: 14 amino acids. The CDR3 region is CATALDRGSGELFF. CDR3 nucleotides: TGCGCCACCGCCTTGGACAGGGGTAGCGGGGAGCTGTTTTTT.

The chain employs TRBV7-9 and TRBJ2-5; D might be TRBD2 (5 bases). Germline CDR1 reads SEHNR; CDR2 reads FQNEAQ (reference sequence). Trimming pared 5 bases from V and 2 bases from J, leaving 15 bases between. This CDR3 has 15 residues. The CDR3 DNA follows: TGTGCCAGCAGCCCCCCCGGGATGGTGCAAGAGACCCAGTACTTC. Translation: CASSPPGMVQETQYF.

This chain connects TRBV19 to TRBJ2-4; D possibly uses TRBD1 or TRBD2 (5 bases each). The CDR3 totals 14 residues. Trimming removed 3 bases from V and 8 bases from J, with 14 bases in between. Germline lookup yields CDR1 LNHDA and CDR2 SQIVND (reference sequence). The CDR3 loop is CASSMTGATHIQYF. For the CDR3, the DNA is TGTGCCAGTAGTATGACCGGGGCGACCCACATTCAGTACTTC.

CDR3 amino acids: CASSLDQADTQYF. The CDR3 DNA reads TGTGCCAGCAGTTTGGATCAAGCAGATACGCAGTATTTT. The chain is built from TRBV27 and TRBJ2-3; D unclear. Germline values: CDR1 MNHEY, CDR2 SMNVEV (reference sequence). CDR3 length: 13 amino acids. Deletions cut 3 bases from V and 4 bases from J, with 8 bases between.

The rearrangement uses TRBV9 and TRBJ2-1; weak D call: TRBD1 (5 bases). Per germline, CDR1 SGDLS and CDR2 YYNGEE. V was cut by 0 bases and J by 8 bases, with 6 bases left in between. This CDR3 region has 12 residues. Written as DNA, the CDR3 is TGTGCCAGCAGCGTAGAAGGGGATGAGCAGTTCTTC. Translation gives CASSVEGDEQFF.

The genes are TRBV7-2 and TRBJ2-5; the match to TRBD2 covers 7 bases. The V and J ends lost 1 base and 1 base, in that order; junction bases with no gene match: 3. Germline V gene sequence: CDR1 SGHTA, CDR2 FQGNSA. This CDR3 comprises 15 residues. The CDR3 DNA is TGTGCCAGCAGCTTAGTGTCTAGCGGCCAAGAGACCCAGTACTTC. It yields the protein CASSLVSSGQETQYF.

V gene TRBV2 combines with J gene TRBJ1-1; D is unclear. Germline V gene data show CDR1 as SNHLY and CDR2 as FYNNEI. The CDR3 covers 11 residues. V was trimmed by 7 bases and J by 6 bases, leaving 9 bases between them. The CDR3 loop reads CASIDLPEAFF. Here the CDR3 DNA reads TGTGCCAGCATAGACCTGCCTGAAGCTTTCTTT. The variable domain in full, completed from reference TRBV2 and TRBJ1-1, reads EPEVTQTPSHQVTQMGQEVILRCVPISNHLYFYWYRQILGQKVEFLVSFYNNEISEKSEIFDDQFSVERPDGSNFTLKIRSTKLEDSAMYFCASIDLPEAFFGQGTRLTVV.

This clone was recorded a few times. This chain joins TRBV29-1 and TRBJ1-2; TRBD1 agrees at 7 bases. The junction had 7 bases not matched to a gene; V was cut back by 6 bases and J by 3 bases. Germline-derived CDR1 and CDR2 are SQVTM and ANQGSEA. The CDR3 loop spans 13 amino acids. The CDR3 region is CSVLDREDYGYTF. The DNA for the CDR3 is TGCAGCGTCCTTGACAGGGAGGACTATGGCTACACCTTC.